This TCR beta chain was documented in a study of early T cells in non-severe SARS-CoV-2 infection. This clonotype was counted between two and nine times. TCRdb redid the calling of the 5' RACE reads with MiXCR, one entry per CDR3 protein. The table has tens of thousands of distinct CDR3 sequences, about 9.3% seen once. CDR3 length: 16 residues. Germline CDR1 is SGHVS and CDR2 is FQNEAQ. V lost 5 bases to trimming and J lost 1 base, with 16 bases between them. Sequencing was done on a sample of whole blood. The sequence was collected from an adult who was a healthcare worker with PCR-confirmed SARS-CoV-2 infection or an uninfected control (not recorded which). The chain is built from TRBV7-8 and TRBJ2-3; weak D call: TRBD2 (7 bases). As DNA, the CDR3 is TGTGCCAGCAGCCTAGACGGGGGGCTTCGCACAGATACGCAGTATTTT. This codes for CASSLDGGLRTDTQYF.